The TCR beta chain described here comes from a study of blood T cell repertoires in COVID-19. Study details: PBMCs, B-cell-depleted T cells, or T cells provided the cDNA or gDNA that made up the material.

As processed by the authors: Amplification with reference gene primers provided the estimates of nucleated cell counts. This table comes from immunoSEQ multiplex PCR, and its TCRdb copy is limited to in-frame clones, with some not included. V, J and clone size are those of that table, while D and trimming were read from the DNA. Of under 200,000 clones listed, about 80% are singletons. The cohort comprised adults aged about 18 to 90 years residing in about two dozen US areas. Grouping used clinical history reported by participants in a survey and questionnaire. The CDR3 has 14 amino acids. Germline CDR1 reads SGHNT; CDR2 reads YENEEA. V gave up 1 base and J gave up 8 bases, with 12 bases separating them.

The chain is built from TRBV11-3 and TRBJ2-1; a weak D match, TRBD2 (6 bases). The sequencing input was PBMCs or T cells enriched from blood (not recorded which). This receptor was identified in an older woman in a cohort exposed to, infected with or recovered from COVID-19 (not recorded which). CDR3 region: CASSLGRGSDEQFF. DNA for the CDR3: TGTGCCAGCAGCTTAGGGCGGGGTAGCGATGAGCAGTTCTTC.